The source of this TCR beta chain is a study of identical twins (dated by TCRdb to the mid-2010s). About the study as a whole: TCR alpha and beta repertoires from monozygotic twins, unrelated adults of various ages and cord blood were deep-sequenced to test whether fetal clonotypes persist. To rule out contamination, the twin experiments were replicated at different times with different library preparation protocols.

The receptor library was made with 5' RACE. The sequencer was an Illumina HiSeq 2000. Template switching added a universal primer binding site, and the final cDNA carried a unique molecular identifier that allowed TCR cDNA molecules to be counted accurately. First-strand cDNA for TCR alpha and beta chains was synthesized from specific primers in the conserved constant-segment region. To control for contamination, every cDNA library was double barcoded, receiving both a SMART-Mk sample barcode and Illumina barcodes. TruSeq adapter sequences along with Illumina sample barcodes were introduced in two successive PCR steps. The Illumina HiSeq platform was used with custom primers to sequence TCR alpha and beta cDNA libraries. Per the authors' processing: Unique molecular identifiers were extracted from raw reads with MiGEC, and CDR3 positions were determined with MiXCR. For each individual, recombination models were inferred using an EM algorithm with the repgenHMM and IGoR tools. The tcR package in R was used for shared clonotype analysis, with sharing normalized by the product of cloneset sizes. Out-of-frame nonproductive sequences were analyzed to study raw recombination free of thymic and clonal selection effects. TCRdb cleaned the public reads at Q25 with fastp, built clones with MiXCR and kept in-frame beta chains. Under each unique CDR3 protein, matching rows form one entry showing the most common genes and DNA. These V and J calls rely on TCRdb rather than the paper's analysis. This sample gives some 500,000 distinct CDR3 sequences in total; roughly 13% of them show up just once. Of the sample, approximately 1% falls within the top ten clones.

What the study reported, not specific to this receptor: Compared with coincidental sharing between unrelated individuals, out-of-frame TCR alpha sequences shared between twins had an excess of sequences with low generation probability. Because the same donors could not be followed over many years, the conclusions depended on cross-sectional statistical analysis. Abundant cord blood beta clonotypes carried fewer insertions; young adult naive repertoires showed a weaker similar trend, while memory repertoires showed none. Zero-insertion analyses could be partly confounded by invariant T cells such as MAIT and iNKT, though diverse VJ usage argued against such confounding for most clonotypes. In beta out-of-frame sequences, excess twin sharing was weaker, because having fewer shared sequences lowered the signal-to-noise ratio. In monozygotic twins, out-of-frame TCR alpha sharing was systematically underestimated by recombination models, although the models agreed with sharing between unrelated individuals.

The CDR1 and CDR2 encoded by the germline V gene are MGHDK and SYGVNS. The CDR3 goes from the cysteine to the phenylalanine over 15 residues. The read is trimmed to its CDR3 DNA, 45 bases read in frame from base 1. Unmatched junction bases come to 7, with V trimmed by 1 base and J by 4 bases. This clonotype was counted between two and nine times. It has no known antigen specificity. Base qualities are missing; no much larger clone stands one base away. Every donor was a healthy Caucasian. Three pairs of female monozygotic twins, all aged about 18 to 30 years, made up the twin cohort. CD4+ and CD8+ T cell populations were isolated with positive isolation kits from Invitrogen. The same sample was also used in a study of yellow fever vaccine responses in identical twins. Looking at the second paper: According to the authors, the vaccine-induced T cell response in identical twins seemed to be partly convergent and partly specific to each individual. In identical twins, the study followed T cell clones that responded to the vaccine with precision.

This clonotype was sampled from a woman aged 18-29 years in good health. The rearranged segments are TRBV25-1 and TRBJ2-7, and TRBD2 aligns with 7 junction nucleotides. Specimen: CD4+ T cells sorted from blood. The nucleotide sequence is TGTGCCAGCAGTGAATCTGGGGGAGGGCGGTACGAGCAGTACTTC. Its protein reads: CASSESGGGRYEQYF.